This TCR beta chain was recovered during a study of CD8 T cells in Susac syndrome (dated by TCRdb to between 2018 and 2021). About the investigation overall: Whether CD8+ T cell activation and differentiation in Susac syndrome was antigen driven was tested using repertoire sequencing. CD8+ T cell repertoire clonality was compared between about a dozen healthy donors, some 14 Susac syndrome patients and around 15 multiple sclerosis patients. What the authors observed across the whole study: The TCR sequencing and HLA analysis was acknowledged to have included a relatively small number of individuals.

RNA was extracted using the RNeasy kit, and about 0.45 to 1 microgram was reverse transcribed with random hexamers. The immunoSEQ multiplex PCR assay, covering 54 Vbeta and 13 Jbeta segments, was used to amplify TCR beta CDR3 regions. To correct PCR amplification bias, a synthetic template baseline was used for both primer optimization and computational correction. On the study's bioinformatics: Only productive sequences were kept, with reads annotated to V, D and J genes according to IMGT and analyzed in immunoSEQ Analyzer. Clonality was calculated as one minus the Shannon entropy normalized by log2 of the number of productive unique sequences. For each patient and control, public and private clones were evaluated among the 100 most prevalent clones. Clones were defined as Susac-specific if absent from the healthy and MS cohorts, from around 1,000 published viral clones and from other ImmuneACCESS disease sequences. The public reads were quality trimmed at Q25 with fastp and then assembled into clones with MiXCR by TCRdb, keeping productive beta chains. Entries that share a CDR3 protein sequence are merged under the most common genes and DNA. For this entry, the V and J calls and clone size follow TCRdb and not the study's own pipeline. The sample table lists about 150,000 distinct CDR3 sequences, roughly 96% of them with a count of one. The top ten constitute over 0.12% of the sample.

In regard to this clonotype: Its recognized antigen is unknown. No per-base quality is available; no much larger clone lies one base away.

High-throughput TCR beta sequencing profiled peripheral blood CD8+ and CD4+ T cells from healthy donors, Susac syndrome patients and multiple sclerosis patients. The multiple sclerosis controls were treatment-naive patients who had stable or active relapsing-remitting disease and met the revised McDonald criteria. CD8+ TEMRA cells were enriched by FACS, while bulk CD8+ and CD4+ T cells were purified by magnetic negative isolation. Blood was drawn into EDTA tubes, processed within 24 hours, and PBMCs were isolated by density gradient centrifugation. PBMCs destined for TCR sequencing were cryopreserved in liquid nitrogen and later thawed in a 37 °C water bath. A purity of at least 90% was achieved for sorted or isolated CD4+, CD8+ and CD8+ TEMRA cells. V gives up 5 bases and J gives up 3 bases, and the segment between their germline ends measures 16 bases. Spanning cysteine to phenylalanine, the CDR3 consists of 16 amino acids. Only the CDR3 DNA is retained, 48 bases long and in frame from the first base. For CDR1 and CDR2, the germline V gene lists SGHDN and FVKESK.

The TCR sequence derives from a human donor with multiple sclerosis. The chain is assembled from TRBV14 and TRBJ2-2; the D segment cannot be called with confidence. Input material: CD8+ T cells from PBMCs. The nucleotide sequence reads TGTGCCAGCAGCTACGTCCCGGACGTAGACACCGGGGAGCTGTTTTTT. It codes for CASSYVPDVDTGELFF.